This T cell receptor beta chain originates from a study of shared clonotypes between healthy human individuals. The overall study: Contributing individuals were two females and a few males aged 18 to 49. Study-level points and caveats: Estimated clonotype richness was generally higher in naive than memory subsets. Measured sharing among donors was expected to vary with sequencing depth.

Germline V gene lookup returns CDR1 LGHNA and CDR2 YSLEER. CDR3 length: 13 residues. V lost 0 bases and J lost 5, with 7 bases in between. Libraries were prepared by immunoSEQ multiplex PCR; TCRdb keeps only in-frame clonotypes and omits some of them. The table includes millions of clones, over 90% detected once. In regard to this clone: The antigen is unknown.

This sequence was found in a man between 18 and 29 years old in good health. Some clones in this sample may be carry-over from other donors' samples. V and J are TRBV4-3 and TRBJ2-5; D not resolved. The specimen was naive CD4+ T cells from PBMCs. Subset meaning: CD45RA+ positively selected. CDR3 amino acids: CASSQEAKETQYF. The CDR3 DNA sequence: TGCGCCAGCAGCCAAGAGGCGAAGGAGACCCAGTACTTC.